This TCR beta chain stems from a study of PD-1 blockade in classical Hodgkin lymphoma. Study-level findings and limits: Whereas CD4+ TCR diversity had risen significantly by C4D1, CD8+ TCR diversity had not. Complete responders started with a diversity level that resembled newly diagnosed patients at baseline. A reduction in baseline TCR diversity was reportedly seen in newly diagnosed patients relative to healthy donors.

Germline loops: CDR1 SGHVS, CDR2 FNYEAQ. Trimming pared 1 base from V and 5 bases from J, leaving 12 bases between. CDR3 length: 16 residues. On this clone: Antigen specificity is unknown.

Autologous stem cell transplantation was followed by relapse in every patient, and brentuximab vedotin exposure varied. TCRdb keeps only in-frame clones here, not all; method: immunoSEQ multiplex PCR. The profile covers roughly 70,000 clones, with 71% appearing a single time and about 9.1% taken by the ten largest. The genes are TRBV7-6 and TRBJ1-6, with D uncertain. Sequenced material: peripheral blood mononuclear cells (PBMCs), taken before the second cycle of nivolumab. The clonotype was recovered from a human donor with classical Hodgkin lymphoma. For the CDR3, the DNA is TGTGCCAGCAGCTTAGTTGGATCGCGGAATAATTCACCCCTCCACTTT. Its translation is CASSLVGSRNNSPLHF.